This T cell receptor beta chain is from a study of brain T cells in children with intractable seizures (dated by TCRdb to the early 2020s). Concerning the study at large: A NanoString immunology panel was first used to screen resected brain tissue from 53 pediatric epilepsy surgery cases for immune gene transcripts. Among the 12 selected surgery cases, pre-surgery blood was additionally sequenced for eight, leaving four cases with brain tissue only. Overall study outcomes, separate from this receptor: Viral specificity was inferred solely from CDR3 sequence similarity, and the HCMV serostatus of the patients was not known. Because sequencing depth differed between pre- and post-surgery blood, the absence of clones from the pre-surgery sample may reflect undersampling.

What the time point label conveys for this sample: blood from clinic visit 5 months post-surgery; TSC patient then seizure free. The surgery cases showing the highest brain T cell transcript signatures were chosen for TCR beta chain sequencing of brain tissue and, when available, of blood. Prior to surgery, the patients had been treated with at least one anti-epileptic drug. TCR-sequenced patients were children with drug-resistant epilepsy due to tuberous sclerosis complex, focal cortical dysplasia, Rasmussen encephalitis or hemimegalencephaly. The Monarch genomic DNA purification kit was used to extract bulk genomic DNA from unsorted brain tissue and whole blood. Reading the germline V gene (reference sequence) gives CDR1 GTSNPN and CDR2 SVGIG. The CDR3 numbers 15 residues from cysteine through phenylalanine. This entry keeps only the CDR3 DNA: 45 bases, framed from base 1. Trimming takes 4 bases off V and 5 bases off J; junction bases not matched to a gene: 12.

Of note for this clone: Its cognate antigen has yet to be identified. Base qualities are missing; no much larger clone stands one base away.

TCR beta chain sequences were generated from genomic DNA using the immunoSEQ assay. The authors processed their data as follows. CDR3 sequences not starting with the conserved framework cysteine at position 104 were manually removed. To get clonality, the normalized Shannon's Diversity Index was subtracted from one, giving values from 0 (maximal diversity) to 1 (oligoclonal). Differences in the frequency of the same CDR3 between samples, such as brain versus blood, were assessed with chi-squared comparison-of-proportions tests. Public clonotypes were found by searching immuneACCESS, and the VDJdb browser was used to assess similarity to known antiviral clonotypes. TCRdb retrieved this table from immuneACCESS and kept in-frame rearrangements only. Not all clones are present; in checked studies, unresolved V genes account for under half, and no reason is known for the remainder. That table supplies the V and J calls and clone size; D and trimming were determined from the DNA. The sample data list about 340,000 clones, and roughly 93% of these were observed just once. Clones ranked in the top ten supply 4.5% to 7% of the sample.

The rearrangement joined TRBV30 to TRBJ2-7; the central 9 bases match TRBD1. The clonotype originates from a boy under three years old with tuberous sclerosis and intractable seizures. The sequencing used peripheral blood, collected 5 to 6 months after surgery. The sequenced DNA: TGTGCCTGGAACTCCGGGACAGGGATAGTGGACGAGCAGTACTTC. It is translated as CAWNSGTGIVDEQYF.